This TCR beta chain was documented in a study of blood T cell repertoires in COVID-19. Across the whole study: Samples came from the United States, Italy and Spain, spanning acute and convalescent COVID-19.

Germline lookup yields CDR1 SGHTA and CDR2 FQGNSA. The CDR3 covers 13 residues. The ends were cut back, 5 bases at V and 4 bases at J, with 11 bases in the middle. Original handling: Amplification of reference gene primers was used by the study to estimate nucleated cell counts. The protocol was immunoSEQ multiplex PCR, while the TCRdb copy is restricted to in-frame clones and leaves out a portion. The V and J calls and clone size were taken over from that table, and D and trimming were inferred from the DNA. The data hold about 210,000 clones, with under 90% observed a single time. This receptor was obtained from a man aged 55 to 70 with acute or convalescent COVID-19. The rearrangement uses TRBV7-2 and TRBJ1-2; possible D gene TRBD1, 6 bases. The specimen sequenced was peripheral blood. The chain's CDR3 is CASSADSIYGYTF. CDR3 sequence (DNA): TGTGCCAGCAGCGCGGACAGTATCTATGGCTACACCTTC.